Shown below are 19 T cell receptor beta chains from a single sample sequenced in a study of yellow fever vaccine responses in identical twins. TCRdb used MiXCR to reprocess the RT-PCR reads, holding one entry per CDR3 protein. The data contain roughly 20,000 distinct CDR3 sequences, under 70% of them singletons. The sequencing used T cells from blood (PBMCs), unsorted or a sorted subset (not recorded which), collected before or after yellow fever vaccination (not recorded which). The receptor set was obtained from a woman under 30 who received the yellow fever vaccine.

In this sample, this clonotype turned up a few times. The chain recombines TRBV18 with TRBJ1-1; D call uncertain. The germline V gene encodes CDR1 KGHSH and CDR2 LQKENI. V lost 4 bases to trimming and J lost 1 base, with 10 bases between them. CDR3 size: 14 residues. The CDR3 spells CASSLGNTNTEAFF. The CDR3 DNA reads TGTGCCAGCTCACTAGGGAACACGAACACTGAAGCTTTCTTT. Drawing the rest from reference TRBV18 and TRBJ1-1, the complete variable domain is NAGVMQNPRHLVRRRGQEARLRCSPMKGHSHVYWYRQLPEEGLKFMVYLQKENIIDESGMPKERFSAEFPKEGPSILRIQQVVRGDSAAYFCASSLGNTNTEAFFGQGTRLTVV.

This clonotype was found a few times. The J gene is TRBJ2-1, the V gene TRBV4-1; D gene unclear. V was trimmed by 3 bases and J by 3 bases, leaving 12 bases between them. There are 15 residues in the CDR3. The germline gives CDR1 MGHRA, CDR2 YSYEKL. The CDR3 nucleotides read TGCGCCAGCAGCCAGGTTAGCTCCAACTACAATGAGCAGTTCTTC. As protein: CASSQVSSNYNEQFF.

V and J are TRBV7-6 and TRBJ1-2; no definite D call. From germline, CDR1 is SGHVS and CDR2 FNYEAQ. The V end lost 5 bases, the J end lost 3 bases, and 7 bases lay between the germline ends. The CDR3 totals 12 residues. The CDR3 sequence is CASSPGDYGYTF. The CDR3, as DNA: TGTGCCAGCAGCCCGGGAGACTATGGCTACACCTTC.

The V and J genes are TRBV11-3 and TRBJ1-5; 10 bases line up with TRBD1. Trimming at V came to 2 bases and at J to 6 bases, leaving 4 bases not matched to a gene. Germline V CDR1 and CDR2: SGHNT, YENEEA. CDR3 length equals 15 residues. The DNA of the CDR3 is TGTGCCAGCAGCTTACGGACAGGGGGTGGTCAGCCCCAGCATTTT. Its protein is CASSLRTGGGQPQHF. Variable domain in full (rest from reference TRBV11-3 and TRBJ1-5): EAGVVQSPRYKIIEKKQPVAFWCNPISGHNTLYWYLQNLGQGPELLIRYENEEAVDDSQLPKDRFSAERLKGVDSTLKIQPAELGDSAVYLCASSLRTGGGQPQHFGDGTRLSIL.

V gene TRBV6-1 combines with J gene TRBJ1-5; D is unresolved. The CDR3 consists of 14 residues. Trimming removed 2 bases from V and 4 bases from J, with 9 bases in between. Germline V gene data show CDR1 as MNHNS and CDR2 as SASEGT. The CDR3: CASSESGRNQPQHF. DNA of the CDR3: TGTGCCAGCAGTGAATCCGGCAGAAATCAGCCCCAGCATTTT.

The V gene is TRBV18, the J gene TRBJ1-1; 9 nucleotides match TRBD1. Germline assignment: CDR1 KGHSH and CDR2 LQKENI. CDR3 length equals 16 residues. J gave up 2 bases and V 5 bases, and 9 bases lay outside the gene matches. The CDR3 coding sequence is TGTGCCAGCTCATTAAAGTGGGACAGGGCCAACACTGAAGCTTTCTTT. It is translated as CASSLKWDRANTEAFF.

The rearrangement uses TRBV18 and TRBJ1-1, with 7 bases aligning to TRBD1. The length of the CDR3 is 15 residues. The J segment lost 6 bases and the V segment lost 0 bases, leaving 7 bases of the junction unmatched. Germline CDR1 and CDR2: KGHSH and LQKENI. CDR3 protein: CASSPPQGMGAEAFF. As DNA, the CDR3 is TGTGCCAGCTCACCACCACAGGGGATGGGCGCTGAAGCTTTCTTT.

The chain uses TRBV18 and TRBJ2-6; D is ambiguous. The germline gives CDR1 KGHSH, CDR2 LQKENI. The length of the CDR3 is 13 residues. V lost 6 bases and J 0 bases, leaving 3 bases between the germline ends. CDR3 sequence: CASSPSGANVLTF. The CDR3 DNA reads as TGTGCCAGCTCCCCCTCTGGGGCCAACGTCCTGACTTTC.

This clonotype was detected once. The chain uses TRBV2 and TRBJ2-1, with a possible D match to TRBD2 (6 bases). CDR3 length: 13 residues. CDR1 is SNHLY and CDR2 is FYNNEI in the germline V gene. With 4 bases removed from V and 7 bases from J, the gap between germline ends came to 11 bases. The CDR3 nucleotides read TGTGCCAGCAGTGGAGGGGCGGGGAATGAGCAGTTCTTC. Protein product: CASSGGAGNEQFF.

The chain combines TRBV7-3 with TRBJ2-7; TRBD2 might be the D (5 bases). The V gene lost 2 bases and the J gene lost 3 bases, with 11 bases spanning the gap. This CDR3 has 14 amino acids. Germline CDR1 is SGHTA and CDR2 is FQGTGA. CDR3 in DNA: TGTGCCAGCAGCTTAGGGGTCGGGGACTACGAGCAGTACTTC. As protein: CASSLGVGDYEQYF.

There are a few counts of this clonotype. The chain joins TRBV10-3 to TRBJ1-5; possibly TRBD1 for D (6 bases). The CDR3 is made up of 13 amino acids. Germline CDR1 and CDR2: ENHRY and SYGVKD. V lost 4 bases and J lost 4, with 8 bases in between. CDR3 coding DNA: TGTGCCATCAGTGGGGGACATAATCAGCCCCAGCATTTT. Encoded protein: CAISGGHNQPQHF.

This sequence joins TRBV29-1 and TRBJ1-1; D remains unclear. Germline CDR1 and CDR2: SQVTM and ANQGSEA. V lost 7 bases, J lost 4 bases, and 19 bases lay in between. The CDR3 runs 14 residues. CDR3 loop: CSARTDGRGTEAFF. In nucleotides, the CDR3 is TGCAGCGCCCGGACGGATGGACGGGGCACTGAAGCTTTCTTT.

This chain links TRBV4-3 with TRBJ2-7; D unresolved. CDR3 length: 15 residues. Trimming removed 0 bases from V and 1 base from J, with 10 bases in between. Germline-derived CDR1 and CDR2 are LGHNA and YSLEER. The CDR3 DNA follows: TGCGCCAGCAGCCAAGATATAGGGATTTCCTACGAGCAGTACTTC. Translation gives CASSQDIGISYEQYF.

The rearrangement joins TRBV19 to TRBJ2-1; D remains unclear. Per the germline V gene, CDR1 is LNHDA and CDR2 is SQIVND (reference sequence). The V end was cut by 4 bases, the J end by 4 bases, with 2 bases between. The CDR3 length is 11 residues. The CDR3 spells CASSTYNEQFF. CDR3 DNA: TGTGCCAGTAGTACGTACAATGAGCAGTTCTTC.

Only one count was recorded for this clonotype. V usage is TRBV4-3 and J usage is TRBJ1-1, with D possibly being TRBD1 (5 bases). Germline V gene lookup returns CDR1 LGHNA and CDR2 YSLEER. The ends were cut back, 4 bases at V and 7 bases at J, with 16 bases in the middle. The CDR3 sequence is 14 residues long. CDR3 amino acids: CASSPPTGGNEAFF. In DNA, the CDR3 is TGCGCCAGCAGCCCCCCCACGGGGGGGAATGAAGCTTTCTTT.

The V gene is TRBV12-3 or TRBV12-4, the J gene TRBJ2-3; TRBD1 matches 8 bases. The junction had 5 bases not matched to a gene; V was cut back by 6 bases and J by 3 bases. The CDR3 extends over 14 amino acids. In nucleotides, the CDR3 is TGTGCCAGCAGCGCAGGGGGCTTTACAGATACGCAGTATTTT. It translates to CASSAGGFTDTQYF.

Written as DNA, the CDR3 is TGTGCCAGCAGCCCCGGGACAGGGGGTAGGAATGAGCAGTTCTTC. As protein: CASSPGTGGRNEQFF. The chain has TRBV11-3 and TRBJ2-1; 11 bases align to TRBD1. The CDR3 runs 15 residues. The germline gives CDR1 SGHNT, CDR2 YENEEA. Trimming cost V 5 bases and J 7 bases; bases outside gene matches: 7. The full variable domain, rest sourced from reference TRBV11-3 and TRBJ2-1, is EAGVVQSPRYKIIEKKQPVAFWCNPISGHNTLYWYLQNLGQGPELLIRYENEEAVDDSQLPKDRFSAERLKGVDSTLKIQPAELGDSAVYLCASSPGTGGRNEQFFGPGTRLTVL.

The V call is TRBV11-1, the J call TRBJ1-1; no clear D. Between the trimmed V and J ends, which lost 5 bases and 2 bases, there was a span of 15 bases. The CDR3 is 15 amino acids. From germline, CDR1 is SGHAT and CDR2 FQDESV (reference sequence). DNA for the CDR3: TGTGCCAGCAGCCTCTTAGAACTCGTAAACACTGAAGCTTTCTTT. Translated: CASSLLELVNTEAFF.

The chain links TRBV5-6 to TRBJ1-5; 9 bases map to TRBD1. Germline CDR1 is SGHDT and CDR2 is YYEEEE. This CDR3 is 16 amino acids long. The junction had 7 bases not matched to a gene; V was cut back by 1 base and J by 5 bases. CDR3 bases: TGTGCCAGCAGCTTGAGGATGACAGGGGGATATCAGCCCCAGCATTTT. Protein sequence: CASSLRMTGGYQPQHF.